What follows are 20 T cell receptor beta chains derived from one specimen sequenced in a study of blood T cell repertoires in COVID-19. The data were produced by immunoSEQ multiplex PCR, yet TCRdb's version contains in-frame clones alone and is incomplete. This sample yields 260,000 or so clones, of which around four fifths are seen a single time; 5.7% belongs to the top ten. Sequenced sample: peripheral blood. The receptors were sampled from a man at least 80 years old with acute or convalescent COVID-19.

Many counts were recorded for this clone. The J gene is TRBJ2-5, the V gene TRBV12-3 or TRBV12-4; the D is unclear. The CDR3 spans 13 residues. V dropped 5 bases and J dropped 8 bases, with 15 bases sitting between them. The CDR3 is CASSHSIRSTQYF. CDR3 nucleotides: TGTGCCAGCAGTCATAGCATCCGGAGTACCCAGTACTTC.

The chain carries TRBV2 and TRBJ2-5, with TRBD2 matching 13 bases. Germline trimming cut 4 bases from V and 5 bases from J; bases unmatched to any gene: 7. The CDR3 runs to 16 residues. Germline V lookup: CDR1 SNHLY, CDR2 FYNNEI. The CDR3 is CASSALAGGLVETQYF. The DNA for the CDR3 is TGTGCCAGCAGTGCACTAGCGGGAGGGCTCGTTGAGACCCAGTACTTC.

The genes are TRBV9 and TRBJ1-2; D call uncertain. Looked up from germline, CDR1 is SGDLS and CDR2 is YYNGEE. CDR3 length: 14 amino acids. Between the trimmed V and J ends, which lost 0 bases and 0 bases, there was a span of 6 bases. The chain's CDR3 is CASSVGLSNYGYTF. CDR3 DNA sequence: TGTGCCAGCAGCGTAGGACTCTCTAACTATGGCTACACCTTC. Looking up the rest from reference TRBV9 and TRBJ1-2 gives the full variable domain: DSGVTQTPKHLITATGQRVTLRCSPRSGDLSVYWYQQSLDQGLQFLIQYYNGEERAKGNILERFSAQQFPDLHSELNLSSLELGDSALYFCASSVGLSNYGYTFGSGTRLTVV.

The genes are TRBV19 and TRBJ2-7; D may be TRBD1 (6 bases). This CDR3 comprises 14 residues. Deletions cut 2 bases from V and 2 bases from J, with 10 bases between. Germline values: CDR1 LNHDA, CDR2 SQIVND (reference sequence). CDR3 nucleotides: TGTGCCAGTAGTATAAGGACAGAACCCTACGAGCAGTACTTC. The encoded protein is CASSIRTEPYEQYF.

This clone has only a few counts. The V call is TRBV4-1, the J call TRBJ2-5; the match to TRBD2 covers 9 bases. The V and J ends lost 1 base and 4 bases, in that order; junction bases with no gene match: 10. CDR3 length equals 17 residues. CDR1 and CDR2 from the germline V gene are MGHRA and YSYEKL. CDR3 in DNA: TGCGCCAGCAGCCAAGTTGGCGGGAGGGCATCTGGAGAGACCCAGTACTTC. It specifies CASSQVGGRASGETQYF.

The chain employs TRBV3-1 (or the pseudogene TRBV3-2) and TRBJ1-6; 8 bases agree with TRBD1. Germline CDR1 LGHDT, CDR2 YNNKEL (reference sequence). The CDR3 extends over 17 amino acids. The J segment lost 0 bases and the V segment lost 1 base, leaving 2 bases of the junction unmatched. CDR3 coding DNA: TGTGCCAGCAGCCAAGTGCAGGGGGCCTCCTATAATTCACCCCTCCACTTT. Translation gives CASSQVQGASYNSPLHF.

The chain combines TRBV9 with TRBJ1-4; the D is unclear. This CDR3 region has 16 residues. Germline V lookup: CDR1 SGDLS, CDR2 YYNGEE. V lost 4 bases, J lost 0 bases, and 13 bases lay in between. In nucleotides, the CDR3 is TGTGCCAGCAGCCGAGCGCTAGATGCAACTAATGAAAAACTGTTTTTT. The encoded protein is CASSRALDATNEKLFF.

This clone was seen a handful of times. The CDR3 nucleotides are TGCGCCAGCAGTCGAGGGAATGAGCAGTTCTTC. Protein sequence: CASSRGNEQFF. The rearrangement uses TRBV10-1 and TRBJ2-1, with D possibly being TRBD2 (5 bases). Trimming took 5 bases from V and 7 from J, leaving 6 bases between them. The CDR3 has 11 residues. Germline V CDR1 and CDR2: WNHNN, SYGVQD (reference sequence).

The V gene is TRBV2, the J gene TRBJ2-7; D is undetermined. The CDR3 covers 11 residues. The germline V and J ends were trimmed by 7 bases and 4 bases, with 8 bases remaining between them. Per the germline V gene, CDR1 is SNHLY and CDR2 is FYNNEI. The CDR3 region is CASNRYYEQYF. The CDR3 region has the DNA TGTGCCAGCAACCGCTATTACGAGCAGTACTTC. The whole variable domain, remainder taken from reference TRBV2 and TRBJ2-7, is EPEVTQTPSHQVTQMGQEVILRCVPISNHLYFYWYRQILGQKVEFLVSFYNNEISEKSEIFDDQFSVERPDGSNFTLKIRSTKLEDSAMYFCASNRYYEQYFGPGTRLTVT.

This chain connects TRBV7-2 to TRBJ2-7; 10 nucleotides line up with TRBD2. The CDR3 loop spans 14 amino acids. V gave up 7 bases and J gave up 3 bases; unmatched junction bases: 6. The germline gives CDR1 SGHTA, CDR2 FQGNSA. CDR3: CASNPGLASYEQYF. CDR3 DNA: TGTGCCAGCAACCCGGGACTAGCGAGCTACGAGCAGTACTTC.

This chain joins TRBV27 and TRBJ1-6; D is possibly TRBD1 (5 bases). V dropped 7 bases and J dropped 2 bases, with 12 bases sitting between them. Germline-derived CDR1 and CDR2 are MNHEY and SMNVEV (reference sequence). The CDR3 length is 15 residues. The CDR3 is CASTMGRAYNSPLHF. Here the CDR3 DNA reads TGTGCCAGCACCATGGGCAGGGCCTATAATTCACCCCTCCACTTT.

This clone was detected only once. The chain joins TRBV11-2 to TRBJ2-3; the D is unclear. The CDR3 totals 11 residues. Trimming took 2 bases from V and 6 from J, leaving 3 bases between them. CDR1 and CDR2 (germline): SGHAT, FQNNGV. CDR3 DNA: TGTGCCAGCAGCTTAAGCGATACGCAGTATTTT. Its protein is CASSLSDTQYF.

The chain is built from TRBV5-6 and TRBJ1-5; 9 positions agree with TRBD1. Germline assignment: CDR1 SGHDT and CDR2 YYEEEE. J gave up 3 bases and V 2 bases, and 3 bases lay outside the gene matches. The CDR3 contains 15 residues. The chain's CDR3 is CASSLQGAYNQPQHF. The CDR3 nucleotides are TGTGCCAGCAGCTTACAGGGGGCTTACAATCAGCCCCAGCATTTT.

This rearrangement joins TRBV18 to TRBJ1-5; unclear D gene. The CDR3 is 12 residues long. Germline CDR1 reads KGHSH; CDR2 reads LQKENI. V was pared by 10 bases and J by 4 bases, with 11 bases between. CDR3 sequence reads: CAINARNQPQHF. CDR3 nucleotides: TGTGCCATCAATGCGAGAAATCAGCCCCAGCATTTT. The full variable domain, with the rest looked up from reference TRBV18 and TRBJ1-5, is NAGVMQNPRHLVRRRGQEARLRCSPMKGHSHVYWYRQLPEEGLKFMVYLQKENIIDESGMPKERFSAEFPKEGPSILRIQQVVRGDSAAYFCAINARNQPQHFGDGTRLSIL.

V is TRBV3-1 (or the pseudogene TRBV3-2) and J is TRBJ1-2; 8 nucleotides align to TRBD1. The CDR3 has 15 amino acids. V was pared by 2 bases and J by 8 bases, with 10 bases of the junction left unmatched. Germline CDR1 reads LGHDT; CDR2 reads YNNKEL (reference sequence). CDR3 region: CASSQYATGDLGYTF. The DNA for the CDR3 is TGTGCCAGCAGCCAATACGCGACAGGGGATTTGGGCTACACCTTC.

This chain uses TRBV25-1 with TRBJ2-7; 8 nucleotides agree with TRBD1. V lost 6 bases, J lost 5 bases, and 9 bases stayed unmatched. Germline values: CDR1 MGHDK, CDR2 SYGVNS. The CDR3 has 14 residues. The CDR3 spells CASSLDRVSHEQYF. The CDR3 DNA reads TGTGCCAGCAGCCTGGACAGGGTATCACACGAGCAGTACTTC.

The chain is built from TRBV2 and TRBJ2-3; weak D call: TRBD1 (6 bases). V shed 2 bases and J shed 4 bases, with 13 bases lying between them. This CDR3 has 15 residues. Per germline, CDR1 SNHLY and CDR2 FYNNEI. The CDR3, as DNA: TGTGCCAGCAGTGAAAGTAGAGGGGGTCCAGATACGCAGTATTTT. Residues: CASSESRGGPDTQYF.

The V gene is TRBV5-1, the J gene TRBJ2-2, with 9 bases fitting TRBD1. The CDR3 consists of 16 residues. The germline V gene has CDR1 SGHRS and CDR2 YFSETQ. V lost 4 bases, J lost 4 bases, and 8 bases stayed unmatched. The CDR3: CASSGGDRAGTGELFF. In DNA form, the CDR3 reads TGCGCCAGCAGCGGCGGGGACAGGGCGGGCACCGGGGAGCTGTTTTTT. Supplemented by reference TRBV5-1 and TRBJ2-2, the full variable domain reads KAGVTQTPRYLIKTRGQQVTLSCSPISGHRSVSWYQQTPGQGLQFLFEYFSETQRNKGNFPGRFSGRQFSNSRSEMNVSTLELGDSALYLCASSGGDRAGTGELFFGEGSRLTVL.

The chain has TRBV11-2 and TRBJ2-7, with a tentative D call TRBD2 (6 bases). Trimming cost V 0 bases and J 1 base, with 10 bases left between them. Germline V gene sequence: CDR1 SGHAT, CDR2 FQNNGV. This CDR3 contains 15 residues. The CDR3 DNA follows: TGTGCCAGCAGCTTAGATAAGGGGAGGTCCTACGAGCAGTACTTC. Its protein product is CASSLDKGRSYEQYF. Combining the CDR3 with reference TRBV11-2 and TRBJ2-7 gives the whole variable domain EAGVAQSPRYKIIEKRQSVAFWCNPISGHATLYWYQQILGQGPKLLIQFQNNGVVDDSQLPKDRFSAERLKGVDSTLKIQPAKLEDSAVYLCASSLDKGRSYEQYFGPGTRLTVT.

This clone was observed a few times. The chain employs TRBV9 and TRBJ2-2; D is unresolved. Trimming took off 2 bases at V and 3 bases at J, with 8 bases between the two ends. Germline V gives CDR1 SGDLS, CDR2 YYNGEE. This CDR3 is 14 amino acids long. CDR3 amino acids: CASSVDTDTGELFF. DNA for the CDR3: TGTGCCAGCAGCGTTGACACCGACACCGGGGAGCTGTTTTTT.